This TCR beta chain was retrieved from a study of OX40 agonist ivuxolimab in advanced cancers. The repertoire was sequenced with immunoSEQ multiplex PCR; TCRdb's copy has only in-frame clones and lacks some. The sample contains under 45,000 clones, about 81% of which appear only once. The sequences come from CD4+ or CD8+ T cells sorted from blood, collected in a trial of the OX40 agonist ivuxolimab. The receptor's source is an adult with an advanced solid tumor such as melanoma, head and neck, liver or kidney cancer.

The CDR3 nucleotides read TGTGCCAGCAGCTGGGGACGCCAGGAAGAGACCCAGTACTTC. Translating gives CASSWGRQEETQYF. V and J are TRBV9 and TRBJ2-5; D may be TRBD1 or TRBD2 (5 bases each). The CDR3 sequence is 14 residues long. Between the trimmed V and J ends, which lost 4 bases and 3 bases, there was a span of 13 bases. Per germline, CDR1 SGDLS and CDR2 YYNGEE.